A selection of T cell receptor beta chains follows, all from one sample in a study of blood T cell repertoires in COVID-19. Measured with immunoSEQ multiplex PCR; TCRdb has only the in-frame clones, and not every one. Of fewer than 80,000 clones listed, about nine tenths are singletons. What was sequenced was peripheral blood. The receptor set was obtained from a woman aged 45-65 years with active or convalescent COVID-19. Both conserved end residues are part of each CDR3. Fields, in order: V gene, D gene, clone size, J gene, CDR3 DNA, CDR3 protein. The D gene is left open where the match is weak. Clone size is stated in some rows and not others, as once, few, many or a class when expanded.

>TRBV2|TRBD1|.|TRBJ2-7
TGTGCCAGCAGTATTGGACAGGGATTGGGCGAGCAGTACTTC
CASSIGQGLGEQYF
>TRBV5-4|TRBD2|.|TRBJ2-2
TGTGCCAGCAGCTTGGGGACTAGCGGCAAGGTGGGCGGGGAGCTGTTTTTT
CASSLGTSGKVGGELFF
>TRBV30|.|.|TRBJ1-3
TGTGCCTGTCCCCACCGGGACACCCTTAGAAACACCATATATTTT
CACPHRDTLRNTIYF
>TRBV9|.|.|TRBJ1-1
TGTGCCAGCAGCAACCAGTGGCAGGGTGAAGCTTTCTTT
CASSNQWQGEAFF
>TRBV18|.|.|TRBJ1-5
TGTGCCAGCTCACCTGGAAGGACAGCTGATAGCAATCAGCCCCAGCATTTT
CASSPGRTADSNQPQHF
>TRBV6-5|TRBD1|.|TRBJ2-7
TGTGCCAGCAGGCAGGGGGCTCGGGAGCAGTACTTC
CASRQGAREQYF
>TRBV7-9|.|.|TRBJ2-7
TGTGCCAGCAGCGGACCGGGGGAGGCGGGCTCAACTCTCTACGAGCAGTACTTC
CASSGPGEAGSTLYEQYF
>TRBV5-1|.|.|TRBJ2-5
TGCGCCAGCAGCTTGGTCCCAGGACAAGAGACCCAGTACTTC
CASSLVPGQETQYF
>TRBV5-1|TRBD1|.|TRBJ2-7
TGCGCCAGCAGCTCGGGGACAGGATCCTACGAGCAGTACTTC
CASSSGTGSYEQYF
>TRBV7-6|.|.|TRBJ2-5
TGTGCCAGCAGCTTAATCGGGACACTTCAAGAGACCCAGTACTTC
CASSLIGTLQETQYF
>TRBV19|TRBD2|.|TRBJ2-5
TGTGCCAGTAGCCGCGGACTAGCGGAAGAGACCCAGTACTTC
CASSRGLAEETQYF
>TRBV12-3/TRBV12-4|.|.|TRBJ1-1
TGTGCCAGCAGTTTAGGGCAGTACGCTGAAGCTTTCTTT
CASSLGQYAEAFF
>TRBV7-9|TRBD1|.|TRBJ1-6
TGTGCCAGCAGTAGGGGACAGGGAGCCGATAATTCACCCCTCCACTTT
CASSRGQGADNSPLHF
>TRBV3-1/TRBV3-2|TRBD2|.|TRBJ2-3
TGTGCCAGCAGCCTCCGTACTAGCGGGAGGGATACGCAGTATTTT
CASSLRTSGRDTQYF
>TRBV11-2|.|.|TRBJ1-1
TGTGCCAGCAGCTTAGATTCGTCAGGGGTGAACACTGAAGCTTTCTTT
CASSLDSSGVNTEAFF
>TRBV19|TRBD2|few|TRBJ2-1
TGTGCCAGTAGTATCCGGGGACTAGCGGGCAATGAGCAGTTCTTC
CASSIRGLAGNEQFF
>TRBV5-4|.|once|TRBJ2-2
TGTGCCAGCAGCCCACGGGACTCGGTTCCTGGCGAGCTGTTTTTT
CASSPRDSVPGELFF
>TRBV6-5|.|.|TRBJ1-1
TGTGCCAGCACCCCCGGGGTTATCACTGAAGCTTTCTTT
CASTPGVITEAFF
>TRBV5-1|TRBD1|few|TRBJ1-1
TGCGCCAGCAGCCAGACAGGGGGACCTGAAGCTTTCTTT
CASSQTGGPEAFF
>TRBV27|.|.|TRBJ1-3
TGTGCCAGCAGTTTACAACAGGGATCTGGAAACACCATATATTTT
CASSLQQGSGNTIYF
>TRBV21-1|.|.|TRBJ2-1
TGTGCCAGCAGCAAAGTAGGCCTAGTCGGCTCCTACAATGAGCAGTTCTTC
CASSKVGLVGSYNEQFF
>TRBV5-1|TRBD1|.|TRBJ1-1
TGCGCCAGCAGCTTTCGGACAGGGGATGACACTGAAGCTTTCTTT
CASSFRTGDDTEAFF
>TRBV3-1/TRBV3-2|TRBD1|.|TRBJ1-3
TGTGCCAGCAGCCCCAGAGAACAGGGGGTTGGAAACACCATATATTTT
CASSPREQGVGNTIYF
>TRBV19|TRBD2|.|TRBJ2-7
TGTGCCAGTGCCGCCTATAGCGGGAGAGGGGGAAACGAGCAGTACTTC
CASAAYSGRGGNEQYF
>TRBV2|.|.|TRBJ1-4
TGTGCCAGCAGGTCCCTCGGGGGGCCGAATGAAAAACTGTTTTTT
CASRSLGGPNEKLFF
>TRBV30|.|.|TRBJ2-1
TGTGCCTGGAGTGACCCCGGGTCCCAGCACAATGAGCAGTTCTTC
CAWSDPGSQHNEQFF
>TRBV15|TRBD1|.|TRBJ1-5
TGTGCCACCAGGAACAGGGGTGGCAATCAGCCCCAGCATTTT
CATRNRGGNQPQHF
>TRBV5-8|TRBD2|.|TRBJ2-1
TGTGCCAGCAGCTTCTCCGGGACTAGCGGAGCCTACAATGAGCAGTTCTTC
CASSFSGTSGAYNEQFF
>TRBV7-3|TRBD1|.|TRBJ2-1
TGTGCCAGCAGCTCCTCGGGACAGGGGGGATATGAGCAGTTCTTC
CASSSSGQGGYEQFF
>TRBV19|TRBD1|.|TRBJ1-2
TGTGCCAGTAGTATCTACGACAGGGCTTATGGCTACACCTTC
CASSIYDRAYGYTF
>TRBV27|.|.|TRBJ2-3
TGTGCCAGCAGCGTACTTACTACCAGCACAGATACGCAGTATTTT
CASSVLTTSTDTQYF
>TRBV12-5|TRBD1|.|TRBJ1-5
TGTGCTAGTGGTTTAGGGGAACCCACGGGCCGGGACAGGGGGCCCAAACAGCCCCAGCATTTT
CASGLGEPTGRDRGPKQPQHF
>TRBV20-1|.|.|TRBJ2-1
TGCAGTGCTAGTATATGGCTGCGGGACTCCTACAATGAGCAGTTCTTC
CSASIWLRDSYNEQFF
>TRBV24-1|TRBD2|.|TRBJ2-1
TGTGCCACCAGTGATGATAGCGGGATCGTCAATGAGCAGTTCTTC
CATSDDSGIVNEQFF
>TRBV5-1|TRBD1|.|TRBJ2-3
TGCGCCAGCAGCCGGGACAGGGGGCCGAATACGCAGTATTTT
CASSRDRGPNTQYF
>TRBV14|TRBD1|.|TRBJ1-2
TGTGCCAGCAGCCCCGGGACAGGGGTTGGCTACACCTTC
CASSPGTGVGYTF
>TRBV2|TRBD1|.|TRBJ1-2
TGTGCCAGCATGGACAGGGATGTCTATGGCTACACCTTC
CASMDRDVYGYTF
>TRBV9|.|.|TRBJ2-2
TGTGCCAGCAGTCTCCCCACTGGCACCGGGGAGCTGTTTTTT
CASSLPTGTGELFF
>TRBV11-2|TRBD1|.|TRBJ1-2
TGTGCCAGCAGAAACCCAGGGGGCGGCTACACCTTC
CASRNPGGGYTF
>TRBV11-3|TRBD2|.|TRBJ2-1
TGTGCCAGCAGCTTGTCGAGCGGGAGGGCGATGTTCTTC
CASSLSSGRAMFF
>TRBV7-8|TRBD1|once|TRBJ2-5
TGTGCCAGCAGTTTGGGGAACAGGGGGCAATGGTCTGAGACCCAGTACTTC
CASSLGNRGQWSETQYF
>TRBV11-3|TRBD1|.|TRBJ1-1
TGTGCCAGCAGCTTTCCGACAGGGGGAGGTCCTGAAGCTTTCTTT
CASSFPTGGGPEAFF
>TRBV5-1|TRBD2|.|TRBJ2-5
TGCGCCAGCAGCTTGCGGGACTATCGGCGAGAGACCCAGTACTTC
CASSLRDYRRETQYF
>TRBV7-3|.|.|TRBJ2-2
TGTGCCAGCAGCTTAGATAGCAGCATTACCGGGGAGCTGTTTTTT
CASSLDSSITGELFF
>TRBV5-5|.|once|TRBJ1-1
TGTGCCAGCAAGATGGTGGAGTACTTCGGGGGTCCCGGGGGGAACACTGAAGCTTTCTTT
CASKMVEYFGGPGGNTEAFF
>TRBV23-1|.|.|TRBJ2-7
TGCGCCAGCAGTCAACGACAGGAAGAGCAGTACTTC
CASSQRQEEQYF
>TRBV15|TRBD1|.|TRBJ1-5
TGTGCCACCAGCAGAGGGGACCAGGGGGGAAATCAGCCCCAGCATTTT
CATSRGDQGGNQPQHF
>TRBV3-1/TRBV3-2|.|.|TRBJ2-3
TGTGCCAGCAGCCCCTCTGGGGGGACAGATACGCAGTATTTT
CASSPSGGTDTQYF
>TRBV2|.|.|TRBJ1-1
TGTGCCAGCAAACAACAGTCGAACACTGAAGCTTTCTTT
CASKQQSNTEAFF
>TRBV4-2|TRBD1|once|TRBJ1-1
TGTGCCAGCAGCCTGGGACAGGGGGCTTTCGACACTGAAGCTTTCTTT
CASSLGQGAFDTEAFF
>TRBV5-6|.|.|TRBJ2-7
TGTGCCAGCAGCTTACGGGAGAGGGCCTACGAGCAGTACTTC
CASSLRERAYEQYF
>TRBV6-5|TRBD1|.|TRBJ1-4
TGTGCCAGCAGCTCTGACAGGGGAAAACTGTTTTTT
CASSSDRGKLFF
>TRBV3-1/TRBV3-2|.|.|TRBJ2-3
TGTGCCAGCAGCCAAGAGGCGGCGGGGTGGAACACAGATACGCAGTATTTT
CASSQEAAGWNTDTQYF